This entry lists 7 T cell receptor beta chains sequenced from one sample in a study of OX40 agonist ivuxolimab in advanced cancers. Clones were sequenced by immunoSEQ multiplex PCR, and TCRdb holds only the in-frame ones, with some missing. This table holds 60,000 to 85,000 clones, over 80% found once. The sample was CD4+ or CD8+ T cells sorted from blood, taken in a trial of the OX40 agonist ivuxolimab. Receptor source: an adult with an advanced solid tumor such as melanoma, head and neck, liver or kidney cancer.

CDR3 protein: CASSISGRVRLETQYF. In nucleotides, the CDR3 is TGTGCCAGCAGTATAAGCGGGAGGGTGAGATTGGAGACCCAGTACTTC. The rearrangement uses TRBV6-8 and TRBJ2-5; 10 bases fit TRBD2. V lost 5 bases to trimming and J lost 5 bases; unmatched junction nucleotides: 11. The germline V gene encodes CDR1 MNHGY and CDR2 SAAAGT. CDR3 length: 16 amino acids.

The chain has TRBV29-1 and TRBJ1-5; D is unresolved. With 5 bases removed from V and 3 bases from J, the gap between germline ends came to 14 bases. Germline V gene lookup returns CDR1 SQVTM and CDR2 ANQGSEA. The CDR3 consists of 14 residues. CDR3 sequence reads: CSVIYSDLNQPQHF. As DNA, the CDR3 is TGCAGCGTTATATATTCGGACCTCAATCAGCCCCAGCATTTT. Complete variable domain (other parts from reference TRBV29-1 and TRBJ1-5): SAVISQKPSRDICQRGTSLTIQCQVDSQVTMMFWYRQQPGQSLTLIATANQGSEATYESGFVIDKFPISRPNLTFSTLTVSNMSPEDSSIYLCSVIYSDLNQPQHFGDGTRLSIL.

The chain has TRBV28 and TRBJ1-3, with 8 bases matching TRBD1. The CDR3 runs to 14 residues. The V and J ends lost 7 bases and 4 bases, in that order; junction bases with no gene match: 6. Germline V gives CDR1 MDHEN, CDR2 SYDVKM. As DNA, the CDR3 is TGTGCCAGCATTTTCGACAGGGGAGGAAACACCATATATTTT. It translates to CASIFDRGGNTIYF.

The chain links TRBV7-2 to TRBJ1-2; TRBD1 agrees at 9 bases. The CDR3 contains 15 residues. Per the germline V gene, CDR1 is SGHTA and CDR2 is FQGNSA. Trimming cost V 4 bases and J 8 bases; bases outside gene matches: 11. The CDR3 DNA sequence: TGTGCCAGCAGCTCGAGCGGGACAGGGTTTGGAGGCTACACCTTC. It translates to CASSSSGTGFGGYTF.

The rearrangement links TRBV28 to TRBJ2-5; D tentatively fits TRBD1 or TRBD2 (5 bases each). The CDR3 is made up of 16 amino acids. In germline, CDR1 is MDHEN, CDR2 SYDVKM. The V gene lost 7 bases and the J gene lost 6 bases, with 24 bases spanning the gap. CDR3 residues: CASTKAGTVNMKTQYF. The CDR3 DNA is TGTGCCAGCACCAAAGCCGGGACGGTAAATATGAAGACCCAGTACTTC.

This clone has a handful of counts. This chain's CDR3 is CASRWDSNEQFF. The DNA of the CDR3 is TGTGCCAGCAGGTGGGACAGTAATGAGCAGTTCTTC. The rearrangement links TRBV27 to TRBJ2-1; 7 nucleotides line up with TRBD1. J gave up 7 bases and V 6 bases, and 3 bases lay outside the gene matches. The length of the CDR3 is 12 residues. Per germline, CDR1 MNHEY and CDR2 SMNVEV (reference sequence).

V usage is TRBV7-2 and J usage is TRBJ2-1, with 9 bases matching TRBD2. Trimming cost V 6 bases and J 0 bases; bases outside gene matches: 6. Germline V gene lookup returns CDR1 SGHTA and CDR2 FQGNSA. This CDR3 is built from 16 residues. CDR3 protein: CASRSGGPSSYNEQFF. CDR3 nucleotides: TGTGCCAGCAGGAGCGGGGGGCCTAGCTCCTACAATGAGCAGTTCTTC.